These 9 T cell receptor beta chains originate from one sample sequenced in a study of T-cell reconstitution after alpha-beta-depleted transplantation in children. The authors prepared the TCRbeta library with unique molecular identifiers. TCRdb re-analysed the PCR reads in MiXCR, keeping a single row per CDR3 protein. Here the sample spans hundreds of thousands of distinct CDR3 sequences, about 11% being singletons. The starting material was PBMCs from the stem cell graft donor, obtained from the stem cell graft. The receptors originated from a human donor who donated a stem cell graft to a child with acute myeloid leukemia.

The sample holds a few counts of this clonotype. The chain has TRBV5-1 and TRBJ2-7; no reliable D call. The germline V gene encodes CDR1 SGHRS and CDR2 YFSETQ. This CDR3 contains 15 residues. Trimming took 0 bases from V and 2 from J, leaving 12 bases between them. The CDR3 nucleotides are TGCGCCAGCAGCTTGGGGCTACAAGTAACCTACGAGCAGTACTTC. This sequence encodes CASSLGLQVTYEQYF.

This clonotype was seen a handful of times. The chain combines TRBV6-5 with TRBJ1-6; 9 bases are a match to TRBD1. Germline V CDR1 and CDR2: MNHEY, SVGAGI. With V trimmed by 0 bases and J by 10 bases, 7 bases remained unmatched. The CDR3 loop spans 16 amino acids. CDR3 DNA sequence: TGTGCCAGCAGTTACTCGCTGACAGGGGGTATCTCACCCCTCCACTTT. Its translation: CASSYSLTGGISPLHF.

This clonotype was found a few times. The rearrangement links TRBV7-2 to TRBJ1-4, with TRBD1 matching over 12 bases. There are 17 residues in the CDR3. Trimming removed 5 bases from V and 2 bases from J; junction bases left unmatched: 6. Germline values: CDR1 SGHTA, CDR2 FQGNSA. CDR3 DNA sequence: TGTGCCAGCAGCCGTCCGGGACAGGGGGCCACTAATGAAAAACTGTTTTTT. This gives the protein CASSRPGQGATNEKLFF.

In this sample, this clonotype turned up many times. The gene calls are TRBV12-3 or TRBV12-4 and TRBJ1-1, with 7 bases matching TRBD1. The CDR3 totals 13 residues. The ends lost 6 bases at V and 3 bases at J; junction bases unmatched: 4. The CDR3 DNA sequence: TGTGCCAGCAGAGACAGGGAAGACACTGAAGCTTTCTTT. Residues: CASRDREDTEAFF.

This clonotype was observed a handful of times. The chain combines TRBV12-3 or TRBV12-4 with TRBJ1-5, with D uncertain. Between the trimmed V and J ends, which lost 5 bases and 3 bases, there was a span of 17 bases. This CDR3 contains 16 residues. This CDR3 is CASSRTPGNPNQPQHF. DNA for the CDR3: TGTGCCAGCAGTCGGACCCCCGGAAACCCCAATCAGCCCCAGCATTTT.

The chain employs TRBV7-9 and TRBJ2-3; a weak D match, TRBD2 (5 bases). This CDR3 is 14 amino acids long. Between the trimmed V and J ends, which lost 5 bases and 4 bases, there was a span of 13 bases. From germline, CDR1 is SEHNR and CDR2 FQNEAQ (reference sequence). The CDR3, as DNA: TGTGCCAGCAGCCAAAGCGGTGGGCCAGATACGCAGTATTTT. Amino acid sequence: CASSQSGGPDTQYF. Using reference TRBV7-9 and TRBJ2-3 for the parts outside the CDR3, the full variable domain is DTGVSQNPRHKITKRGQNVTFRCDPISEHNRLYWYRQTLGQGPEFLTYFQNEAQLEKSRLLSDRFSAERPKGSFSTLEIQRTEQGDSAMYLCASSQSGGPDTQYFGPGTRLTVL.

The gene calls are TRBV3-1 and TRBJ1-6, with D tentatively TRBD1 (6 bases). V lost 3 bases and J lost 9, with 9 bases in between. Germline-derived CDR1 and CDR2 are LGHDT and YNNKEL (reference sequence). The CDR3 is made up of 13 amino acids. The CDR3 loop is CASSQGAPSPLHF. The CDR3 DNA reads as TGTGCCAGCAGCCAGGGGGCGCCTTCACCCCTCCACTTT.

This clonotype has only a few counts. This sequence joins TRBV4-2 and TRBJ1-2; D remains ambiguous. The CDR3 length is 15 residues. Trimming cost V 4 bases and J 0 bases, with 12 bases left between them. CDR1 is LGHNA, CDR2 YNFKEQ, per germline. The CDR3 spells CASSPVDRSNYGYTF. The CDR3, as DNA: TGTGCCAGCAGCCCTGTCGACCGATCTAACTATGGCTACACCTTC.

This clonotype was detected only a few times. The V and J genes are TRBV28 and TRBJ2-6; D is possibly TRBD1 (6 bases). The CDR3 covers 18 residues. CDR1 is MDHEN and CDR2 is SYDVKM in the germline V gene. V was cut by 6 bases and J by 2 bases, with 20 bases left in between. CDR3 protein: CASSSRQAGMAGANVLTF. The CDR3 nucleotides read TGTGCCAGCAGCTCACGACAGGCAGGGATGGCTGGGGCCAACGTCCTGACTTTC.